The clone carrying this TCR beta chain was counted at least ten times. Per the original methods: Sample TCR totals centred on a median of approximately 100,000, ranging about 20,000 to 700,000. TCRdb redid the calling of the RACE reads with MiXCR, one entry per CDR3 protein. These V and J calls originate from TCRdb's pipeline instead of the authors' own analysis. Among about 380,000 distinct CDR3 sequences listed, approximately 5% were seen once. The time point is: pre-sensitization, week 0. Documented treatment: therapeutic diphenylcyclopropenone sensitization with weekly scalp DPC. These data belong to a study of human T cells and chemical hapten exposure. Study information: Upper-back patches of 0.01% DPC were read at 6 days.

This CDR3 spans 18 amino acids. Germline CDR1 reads SGHVS; CDR2 reads FNYEAQ. V lost 1 base to trimming and J lost 1 base; unmatched junction nucleotides: 5. This sequence was found in a woman aged 45-65 years with alopecia areata. Some clones in this sample may be carry-over from other donors' samples. Sequencing used whole blood, obtained in connection with sensitization to the hapten diphenylcyclopropenone (DPC). The V call is TRBV7-6, the J call TRBJ2-3; 13 bases align to TRBD2. The CDR3 protein is CASSLVGLAGARTDTQYF. The CDR3 coding sequence is TGTGCCAGCAGCTTAGTTGGACTAGCGGGGGCCCGCACAGATACGCAGTATTTT.